These 25 T cell receptor beta chains were all obtained from the same sample, sequenced in a study of blood T cell repertoires in COVID-19. TCRdb keeps only in-frame clones here, not all; method: immunoSEQ multiplex PCR. The top ten hold 3% to 4% of the sample, which has about 380,000 clones, less than 85% seen once. The sequenced sample consisted of peripheral blood. The receptors shown here come from a woman under 30 with acute or convalescent COVID-19.

The rearrangement links TRBV7-9 to TRBJ1-2; 11 bases agree with TRBD1. Per the germline V gene, CDR1 is SEHNR and CDR2 is FQNEAQ (reference sequence). With V trimmed by 3 bases and J by 4 bases, 7 bases remained unmatched. The CDR3 spans 16 residues. CDR3 coding DNA: TGTGCCAGCAGCTTCGAAGCGGGACAGGGGGGCTATGGCTACACCTTC. It encodes CASSFEAGQGGYGYTF.

V is TRBV20-1 and J is TRBJ2-3; 11 bases agree with TRBD1. The V and J ends lost 3 bases and 4 bases, in that order; junction bases with no gene match: 6. Germline CDR1 and CDR2: DFQATT and SNEGSKA (reference sequence). This CDR3 is 15 amino acids long. CDR3 loop: CSASRTGGMADTQYF. CDR3 coding DNA: TGCAGTGCTAGTAGGACAGGGGGCATGGCAGATACGCAGTATTTT.

CDR3 region: CASSEGALAKNIQYF. CDR3 sequence (DNA): TGTGCCAGTAGTGAAGGGGCCTTAGCCAAAAACATTCAGTACTTC. The V and J genes are TRBV19 and TRBJ2-4, with D perhaps matching TRBD1 (5 bases). Germline CDR1 is LNHDA and CDR2 is SQIVND (reference sequence). Trimming removed 5 bases at V and 0 bases at J, with 11 bases between. There are 15 residues in the CDR3.

The J gene is TRBJ2-3, the V gene TRBV10-1; perhaps TRBD1 as D (6 bases). From germline, CDR1 is WNHNN and CDR2 SYGVQD (reference sequence). There are 14 residues in the CDR3. Trimming took 4 bases from V and 3 from J, leaving 11 bases between them. In DNA, the CDR3 is TGCGCCAGCAGTGGCCAAGGGGGTACAGATACGCAGTATTTT. This codes for CASSGQGGTDTQYF.

The chain links TRBV25-1 to TRBJ2-5, with TRBD1 identical over 11 bases. Germline V gene data show CDR1 as MGHDK and CDR2 as SYGVNS. V was pared by 1 base and J by 5 bases, with 6 bases of the junction left unmatched. This CDR3 has 16 amino acids. The CDR3, as DNA: TGTGCCAGCAGTGAATTTGGACAGGGGGCGCGGGAGACCCAGTACTTC. It specifies CASSEFGQGARETQYF.

The chain employs TRBV7-9 and TRBJ2-1, with a weak D call TRBD1 (5 bases). Trimming removed 1 base at V and 2 bases at J, with 12 bases between. The CDR3 is 16 residues long. Looked up from germline, CDR1 is SEHNR and CDR2 is FQNEAQ (reference sequence). Here the CDR3 DNA reads TGTGCCAGCAGCTTAGTAGACAGCCCCCCCTACAATGAGCAGTTCTTC. It specifies CASSLVDSPPYNEQFF.

The V gene is TRBV24-1, the J gene TRBJ2-2; D is ambiguous. Trimming took off 5 bases at V and 4 bases at J, with 7 bases between the two ends. CDR1 and CDR2 (germline): KGHDR, SFDVKD. This CDR3 is built from 13 residues. The CDR3 nucleotides are TGTGCCACCAGTGTCCTCAGCACCGGGGAGCTGTTTTTT. It specifies CATSVLSTGELFF.

This rearrangement joins TRBV2 to TRBJ1-2; a possible D gene is TRBD1 (5 bases). The V end lost 6 bases, the J end lost 2 bases, and 16 bases lay between the germline ends. Looked up from germline, CDR1 is SNHLY and CDR2 is FYNNEI. CDR3 length: 15 residues. This CDR3 reads CASRFEEGRNYGYTF. The DNA of the CDR3 is TGTGCCAGCAGATTCGAGGAGGGGCGGAACTATGGCTACACCTTC.

The rearrangement links TRBV19 to TRBJ2-3, with unresolved D. The CDR3 runs to 15 residues. Germline-derived CDR1 and CDR2 are LNHDA and SQIVND (reference sequence). The V and J ends lost 1 base and 0 bases respectively, with 8 bases between them. The CDR3 DNA follows: TGTGCCAGTAGTATAGTTGTAGCTAGCACAGATACGCAGTATTTT. This codes for CASSIVVASTDTQYF.

The chain carries TRBV6-5 and TRBJ2-1, with D possibly matching TRBD2 (5 bases). This CDR3 is 15 amino acids long. Trimming pared 6 bases from V and 4 bases from J, leaving 16 bases between. CDR1 and CDR2 from the germline V gene are MNHEY and SVGAGI. The CDR3 loop is CASSHSAGVYNEQFF. The DNA of the CDR3 is TGTGCCAGCAGCCATTCGGCGGGCGTTTACAATGAGCAGTTCTTC.

This chain uses TRBV5-5 with TRBJ1-3; the D is unclear. Per germline, CDR1 SGHKS and CDR2 YYEKEE (reference sequence). The V gene lost 0 bases and the J gene lost 3 bases, with 7 bases spanning the gap. The CDR3 sequence is 14 residues long. For the CDR3, the DNA is TGTGCCAGCAGCTTGGGCGTCTATGGAAACACCATATATTTT. Translated: CASSLGVYGNTIYF.

V is TRBV9 and J is TRBJ2-4, with D possibly matching TRBD2 (5 bases). The germline V and J ends were trimmed by 0 bases and 8 bases, with 12 bases remaining between them. CDR1 is SGDLS and CDR2 is YYNGEE in the germline V gene. CDR3 length equals 14 residues. The CDR3 here is CASSVGGSPDIQYF. The CDR3 DNA reads TGTGCCAGCAGCGTAGGAGGGAGTCCGGACATTCAGTACTTC.

The rearrangement links TRBV7-2 to TRBJ2-3, with D maybe TRBD2 (7 bases). The germline V gene encodes CDR1 SGHTA and CDR2 FQGNSA. Between the trimmed V and J ends, which lost 0 bases and 3 bases, there was a span of 13 bases. This CDR3 region has 16 residues. For the CDR3, the DNA is TGTGCCAGCAGCTTAGCGGGGGAGGGGGGGACAGATACGCAGTATTTT. Translation gives CASSLAGEGGTDTQYF.

V usage is TRBV10-2 and J usage is TRBJ1-2; no clear D. Trimming took 1 base from V and 3 from J, leaving 12 bases between them. Germline lookup yields CDR1 WSHSY and CDR2 SAAADI. The CDR3 extends over 15 amino acids. CDR3 protein: CASSELAENYYGYTF. For the CDR3, the DNA is TGCGCCAGCAGTGAGTTGGCGGAGAACTACTATGGCTACACCTTC.

The J gene is TRBJ2-4, the V gene TRBV4-2; possibly TRBD2 for D (6 bases). The CDR3 totals 15 residues. Trimming took off 4 bases at V and 4 bases at J, with 14 bases between the two ends. Germline V gene lookup returns CDR1 LGHNA and CDR2 YNFKEQ. This CDR3 reads CASSPGREVKNIQYF. The DNA for the CDR3 is TGTGCCAGCAGCCCCGGCAGGGAGGTTAAAAACATTCAGTACTTC.

The V gene is TRBV5-4, the J gene TRBJ2-2; D ambiguous. Germline-derived CDR1 and CDR2 are SGHNT and YYREEE (reference sequence). The ends were cut back, 6 bases at V and 8 bases at J, with 11 bases in the middle. This CDR3 comprises 12 residues. DNA for the CDR3: TGTGCCAGCACCTCCCCCAGTGGGGAGCTGTTTTTT. Its protein product is CASTSPSGELFF.

V gene TRBV25-1 combines with J gene TRBJ1-2; D possibly corresponds to TRBD1 (6 bases). The CDR3 is 14 amino acids. Germline V gene data show CDR1 as MGHDK and CDR2 as SYGVNS. Trimming stripped 6 bases from V and 6 bases from J, with 17 bases between. The CDR3 loop reads CASSGERTVHGYTF. CDR3 DNA: TGTGCCAGCAGCGGGGAAAGGACAGTGCATGGCTACACCTTC.

The CDR3 DNA reads as TGTGCCAGCACCGAGACAGGTTATGGCTACACCTTC. This gives the protein CASTETGYGYTF. The chain carries TRBV2 and TRBJ1-2, with D perhaps TRBD1 (6 bases). V lost 7 bases and J 5 bases, leaving 11 bases between the germline ends. The CDR3 is 12 amino acids. The germline gives CDR1 SNHLY, CDR2 FYNNEI.

The chain combines TRBV24-1 with TRBJ1-2, with 9 bases lining up with TRBD1. The CDR3 runs to 15 residues. Germline CDR1 reads KGHDR; CDR2 reads SFDVKD. Losses at the gene ends were 4 bases for V and 7 bases for J; bases not matched to a gene: 9. As DNA, the CDR3 is TGTGCCACCAGTGACCAGGACAGGGGCCCCTCTGGCTACACCTTC. Encoded protein: CATSDQDRGPSGYTF.

This chain uses TRBV4-1 with TRBJ2-5; possible D gene TRBD2, 5 bases. V shed 4 bases and J shed 3 bases, with 15 bases lying between them. This CDR3 region has 15 residues. From germline, CDR1 is MGHRA and CDR2 YSYEKL. The CDR3 region has the DNA TGCGCCAGCAGCCGAAAAGGACTGGGAAAAGAGACCCAGTACTTC. The encoded protein is CASSRKGLGKETQYF.

This rearrangement joins TRBV6-6 to TRBJ2-7; 7 bases match TRBD2. V was clipped by 7 bases and J by 3 bases; unmatched bases: 6. The CDR3 loop spans 13 amino acids. Germline V CDR1 and CDR2: MNHNY, SVGAGI (reference sequence). CDR3 amino acids: CASKEGGHYEQYF. CDR3 sequence (DNA): TGTGCCAGCAAGGAGGGAGGGCACTACGAGCAGTACTTC.

This clone has at least ten counts. The chain couples TRBV9 to TRBJ1-2; D is uncertain. The CDR3 length is 15 residues. Germline assignment: CDR1 SGDLS and CDR2 YYNGEE. The V and J ends lost 5 bases and 6 bases respectively, with 20 bases between them. CDR3 nucleotide sequence: TGTGCCAGCAGTCGAAACTCCCAGGTTTCTGATGGCTACACCTTC. This sequence encodes CASSRNSQVSDGYTF.

The chain couples TRBV3-1 (or the pseudogene TRBV3-2) to TRBJ1-3; D unresolved. V lost 0 bases to trimming and J lost 3 bases, with 12 bases between them. Germline V gene data show CDR1 as LGHDT and CDR2 as YNNKEL (reference sequence). This CDR3 is built from 16 residues. CDR3 sequence reads: CASSQDLSGFGNTIYF. The CDR3 DNA sequence: TGTGCCAGCAGCCAAGATTTATCGGGGTTTGGAAACACCATATATTTT.

The chain has TRBV9 and TRBJ1-4; D is unresolved. Trimming cost V 3 bases and J 8 bases, with 14 bases left between them. From germline, CDR1 is SGDLS and CDR2 YYNGEE. The CDR3 runs to 14 residues. The CDR3 bases are TGTGCCAGCAGCGGCGCCCCCCTCCACGAAAAACTGTTTTTT. It codes for CASSGAPLHEKLFF.

In this sample, this clone turned up a few times. One junction end disagrees with the germline gene, perhaps due to a read error. The J gene is TRBJ1-1, the V gene TRBV13; D unclear. The germline gives CDR1 PRHDT, CDR2 FYEKMQ (reference sequence). The CDR3 extends over 14 amino acids. This CDR3 is CASSLGAMNSEAFF. CDR3 bases: TGTGCCAGCAGCTTGGGAGCTATGAACTCTGAAGCTTTCTTT.